Reported below is one T cell receptor beta chain. Its antigen remains unidentified. The data were taken from a study of T cell repertoires in cytomegalovirus infection. The overall study: CMV epitopes that were recently identified and HLA-C-restricted were used alongside well-studied HLA-B-restricted ones. Carrying CMV and the relevant HLA type showed in public TCR beta signatures.

The CDR3 is made up of 13 amino acids. The germline V gene encodes CDR1 SGHVS and CDR2 FQNEAQ. V was cut by 7 bases and J by 9 bases, with 16 bases left in between. General observations from the study: Identification of carriers of CMV plus the relevant HLA was achieved through cumulative public TCR beta family frequency.

Using its own MiXCR run on the reads, TCRdb lists one record per CDR3 protein. The data hold approximately 1,000,000 distinct CDR3 sequences, with approximately 32% observed a single time. The chain uses TRBV7-8 and TRBJ2-1; D possibly corresponds to TRBD2 (6 bases). The clonotype comes from a human donor in good health (CMV status not recorded). Some clones in this sample may be carry-over from other donors' samples. The sequencing here drew on cultured CD8+ T cells from PBMCs, taken from culture after CMV antigen stimulation. The CDR3 sequence is CASKRPGRSEQFF. The CDR3 nucleotides read TGTGCCAGCAAAAGACCGGGGAGGAGTGAGCAGTTCTTC.